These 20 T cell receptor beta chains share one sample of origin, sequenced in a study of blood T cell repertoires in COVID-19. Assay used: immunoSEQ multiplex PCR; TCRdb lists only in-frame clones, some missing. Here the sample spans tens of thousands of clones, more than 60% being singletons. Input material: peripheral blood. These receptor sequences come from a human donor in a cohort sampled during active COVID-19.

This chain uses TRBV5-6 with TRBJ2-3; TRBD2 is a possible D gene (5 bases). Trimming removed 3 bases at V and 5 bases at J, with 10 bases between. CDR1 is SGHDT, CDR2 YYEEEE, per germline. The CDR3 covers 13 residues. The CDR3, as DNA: TGTGCCAGCAGCTGGTTAAGCGGAGATACGCAGTATTTT. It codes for CASSWLSGDTQYF. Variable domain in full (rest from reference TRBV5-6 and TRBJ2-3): DAGVTQSPTHLIKTRGQQVTLRCSPKSGHDTVSWYQQALGQGPQFIFQYYEEEERQRGNFPDRFSGHQFPNYSSELNVNALLLGDSALYLCASSWLSGDTQYFGPGTRLTVL.

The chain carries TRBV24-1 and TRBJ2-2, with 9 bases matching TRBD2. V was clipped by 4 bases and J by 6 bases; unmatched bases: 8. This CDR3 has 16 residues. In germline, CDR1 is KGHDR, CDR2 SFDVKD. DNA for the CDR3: TGTGCCACCAGTGAGATAGCGGGGGTTTCCCCCGGGGAGCTGTTTTTT. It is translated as CATSEIAGVSPGELFF.

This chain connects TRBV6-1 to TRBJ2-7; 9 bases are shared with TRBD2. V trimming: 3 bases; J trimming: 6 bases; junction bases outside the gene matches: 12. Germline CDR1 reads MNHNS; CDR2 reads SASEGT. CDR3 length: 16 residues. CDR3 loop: CASSERVAGAGGEQYF. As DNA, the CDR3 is TGTGCCAGCAGTGAGAGGGTAGCGGGGGCCGGAGGCGAGCAGTACTTC.

CDR3: CASSLAPSGSSYEQYV. In nucleotides, the CDR3 is TGTGCCAGCAGCTTAGCGCCTAGCGGGAGCTCCTACGAGCAGTACGTC. The V gene is TRBV7-6, the J gene TRBJ2-7; 10 nucleotides match TRBD2. The junction had 2 bases not matched to a gene; V was cut back by 0 bases and J by 0 bases. The germline gives CDR1 SGHVS, CDR2 FNYEAQ. The CDR3 contains 16 residues.

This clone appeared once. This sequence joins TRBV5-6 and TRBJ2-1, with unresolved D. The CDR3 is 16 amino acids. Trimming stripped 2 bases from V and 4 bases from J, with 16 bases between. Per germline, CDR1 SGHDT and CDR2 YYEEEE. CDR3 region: CASSLLELSTYNEQFF. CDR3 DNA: TGTGCCAGCAGCTTACTGGAGTTGTCGACTTACAATGAGCAGTTCTTC.

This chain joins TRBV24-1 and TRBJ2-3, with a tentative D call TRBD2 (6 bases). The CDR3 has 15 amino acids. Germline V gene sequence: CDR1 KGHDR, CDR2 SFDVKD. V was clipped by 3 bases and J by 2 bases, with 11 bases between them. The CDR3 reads CATSDHGRPTDTQYF. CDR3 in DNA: TGTGCCACCAGTGATCACGGGAGACCCACAGATACGCAGTATTTT.

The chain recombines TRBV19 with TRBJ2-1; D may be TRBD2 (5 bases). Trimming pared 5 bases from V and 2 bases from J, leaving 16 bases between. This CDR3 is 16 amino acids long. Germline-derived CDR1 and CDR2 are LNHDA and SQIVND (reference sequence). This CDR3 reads CASSGLAVYPYNEQFF. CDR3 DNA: TGTGCCAGTAGTGGACTGGCGGTGTATCCCTACAATGAGCAGTTCTTC.

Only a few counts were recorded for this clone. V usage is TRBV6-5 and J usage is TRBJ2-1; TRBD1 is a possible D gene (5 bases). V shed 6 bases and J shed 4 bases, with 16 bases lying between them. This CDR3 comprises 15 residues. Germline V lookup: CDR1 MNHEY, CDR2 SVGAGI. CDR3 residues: CASRLGWQGYNEQFF. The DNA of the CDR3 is TGTGCCAGCAGACTGGGGTGGCAGGGATACAATGAGCAGTTCTTC.

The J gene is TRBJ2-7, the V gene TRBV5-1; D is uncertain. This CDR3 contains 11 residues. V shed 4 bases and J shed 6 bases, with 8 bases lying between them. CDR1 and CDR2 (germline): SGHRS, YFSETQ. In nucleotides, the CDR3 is TGCGCCAGCAGCCTAGGCGGCGAGCAGTACTTC. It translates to CASSLGGEQYF.

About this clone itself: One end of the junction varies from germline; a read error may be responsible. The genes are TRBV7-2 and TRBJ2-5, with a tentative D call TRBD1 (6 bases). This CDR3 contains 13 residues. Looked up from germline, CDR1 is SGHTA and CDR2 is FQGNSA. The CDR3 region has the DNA TGTGCCAGCACCCCTGACAGGCACGAGACTCAGTACTTC. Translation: CASTPDRHETQYF.

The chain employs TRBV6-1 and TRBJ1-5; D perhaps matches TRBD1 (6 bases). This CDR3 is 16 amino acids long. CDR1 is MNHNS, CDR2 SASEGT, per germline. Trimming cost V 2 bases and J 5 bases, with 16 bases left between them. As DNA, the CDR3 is TGTGCCAGCAGTGAAACGAGGGGGGGGGCCCATCAGCCCCAGCATTTT. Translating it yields CASSETRGGAHQPQHF.

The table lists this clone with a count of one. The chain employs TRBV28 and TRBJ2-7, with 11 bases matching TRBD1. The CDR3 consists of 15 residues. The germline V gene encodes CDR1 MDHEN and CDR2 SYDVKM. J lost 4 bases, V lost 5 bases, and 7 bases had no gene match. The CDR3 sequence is CASSPGQGAGYEQYF. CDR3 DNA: TGTGCCAGCAGTCCCGGACAGGGGGCGGGGTACGAGCAGTACTTC.

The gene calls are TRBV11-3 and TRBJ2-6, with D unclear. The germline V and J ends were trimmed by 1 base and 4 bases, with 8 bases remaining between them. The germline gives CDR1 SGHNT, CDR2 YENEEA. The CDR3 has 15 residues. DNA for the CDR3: TGTGCCAGCAGCTTAGGTGCGATGGGGGCCAACGTCCTGACTTTC. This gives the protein CASSLGAMGANVLTF. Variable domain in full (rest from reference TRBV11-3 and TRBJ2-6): EAGVVQSPRYKIIEKKQPVAFWCNPISGHNTLYWYLQNLGQGPELLIRYENEEAVDDSQLPKDRFSAERLKGVDSTLKIQPAELGDSAVYLCASSLGAMGANVLTFGAGSRLTVL.

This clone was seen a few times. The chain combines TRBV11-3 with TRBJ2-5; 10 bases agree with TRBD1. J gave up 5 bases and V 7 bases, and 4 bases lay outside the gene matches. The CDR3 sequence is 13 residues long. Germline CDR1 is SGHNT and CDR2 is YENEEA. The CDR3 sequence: CASMDRGLETQYF. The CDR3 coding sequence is TGTGCCAGCATGGACAGGGGGTTGGAGACCCAGTACTTC.

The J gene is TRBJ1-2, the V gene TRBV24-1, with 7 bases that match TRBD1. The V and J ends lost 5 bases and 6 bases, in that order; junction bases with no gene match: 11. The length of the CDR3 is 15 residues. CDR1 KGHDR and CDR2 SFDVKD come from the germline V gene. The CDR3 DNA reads TGTGCCACCAGTGCTTGGGCCACAGGGGTGGATGGCTACACCTTC. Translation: CATSAWATGVDGYTF.

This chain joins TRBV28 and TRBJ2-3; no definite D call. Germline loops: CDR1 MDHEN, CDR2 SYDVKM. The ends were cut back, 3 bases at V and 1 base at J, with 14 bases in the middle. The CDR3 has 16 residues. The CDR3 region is CASSFPTTSGTDTQYF. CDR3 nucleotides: TGTGCCAGCAGTTTCCCGACGACTTCTGGCACAGATACGCAGTATTTT.

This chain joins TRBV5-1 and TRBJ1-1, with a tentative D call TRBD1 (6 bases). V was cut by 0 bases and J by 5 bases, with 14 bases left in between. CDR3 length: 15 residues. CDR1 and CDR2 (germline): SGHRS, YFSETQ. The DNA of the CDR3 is TGCGCCAGCAGCTTGGAAGGGGGTCAATGGACTGAAGCTTTCTTT. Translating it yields CASSLEGGQWTEAFF.

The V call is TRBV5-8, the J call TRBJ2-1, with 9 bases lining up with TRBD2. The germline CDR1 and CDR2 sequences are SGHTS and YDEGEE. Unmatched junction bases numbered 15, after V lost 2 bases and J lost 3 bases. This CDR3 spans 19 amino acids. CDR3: CASSFNWREGRSLYNEQFF. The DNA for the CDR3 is TGTGCCAGCAGCTTTAACTGGCGGGAGGGCCGGTCCCTCTACAATGAGCAGTTCTTC.

In DNA form, the CDR3 reads TGCAGCGCCGGTACTCGGGGTCAGGGGGAGCAGTACTTC. It specifies CSAGTRGQGEQYF. V is TRBV29-1 and J is TRBJ2-7, with a weak D call TRBD1 (6 bases). The CDR3 extends over 13 amino acids. Trimming pared 7 bases from V and 7 bases from J, leaving 20 bases between. In germline, CDR1 is SQVTM, CDR2 ANQGSEA.

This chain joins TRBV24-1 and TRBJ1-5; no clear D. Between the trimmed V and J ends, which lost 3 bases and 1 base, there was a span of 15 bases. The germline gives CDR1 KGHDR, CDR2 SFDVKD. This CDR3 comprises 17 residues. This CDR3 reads CATSDPREQSSNQPQHF. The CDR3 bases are TGTGCCACCAGTGATCCACGGGAACAGTCGAGCAATCAGCCCCAGCATTTT.